Reported below is one T cell receptor (beta chain). Its target is unknown. This entry is derived from a study of graft-versus-host responses after intestinal transplantation. TCRdb keeps only in-frame clones here, not all; method: immunoSEQ multiplex PCR. The sample includes about 100,000 clones, 80% to 95% of them seen just once. V was pared by 3 bases and J by 6 bases, with 4 bases of the junction left unmatched. Per the germline V gene, CDR1 is MGHRA and CDR2 is YSYEKL. This CDR3 has 14 amino acids. This sequence originates from a human donor who received an intestinal transplant. The chain joins TRBV4-1 to TRBJ2-5; 10 bases map to TRBD2. The material sequenced was unstimulated CD8+ T cells sorted from spleen or lymph node cells, taken before intestinal transplant. The DNA for the CDR3 is TGCGCCAGCAGCCAGAGGGGACTAGCGCAGACCCAGTACTTC. This codes for CASSQRGLAQTQYF.